The 18 T cell receptor beta chains in this list originate from one sample, sequenced in a study of cytomegalovirus exposure and HLA in healthy donors. 13 Jbeta primers and 60 Vbeta primers were used for the PCR. Assay: immunoSEQ multiplex PCR; the TCRdb copy retains only in-frame clones and omits some. The profile covers 220,000 or so clones, with more than 65% appearing a single time and less than 2% taken by the ten largest. Sequenced input: PBMCs. The source is a woman under 40 in good health and CMV-seronegative.

This clone was counted a single time. The rearrangement uses TRBV19 and TRBJ1-2, with D hard to call. V lost 3 bases and J 8 bases, leaving 16 bases between the germline ends. The CDR3 totals 14 residues. CDR1 and CDR2 (germline): LNHDA, SQIVND (reference sequence). DNA for the CDR3: TGTGCCAGTAGTATCACCCGAAGGACGGGGGGCTACACCTTC. It yields the protein CASSITRRTGGYTF.

In this sample, this clone turned up a few times. The chain recombines TRBV30 with TRBJ2-2, with 7 bases matching TRBD2. Per the germline V gene, CDR1 is GTSNPN and CDR2 is SVGIG (reference sequence). The CDR3 is 13 amino acids. The V segment lost 8 bases and the J segment 6 bases; nucleotides outside the gene matches: 9. CDR3: CAQARGEAGELFF. The CDR3 nucleotides are TGTGCCCAAGCCCGGGGGGAAGCCGGGGAGCTGTTTTTT.

This chain uses TRBV6-5 with TRBJ2-5, with TRBD1 matching 10 bases. Unmatched junction bases numbered 5, after V lost 6 bases and J lost 1 base. The CDR3 spans 15 residues. Germline V gene sequence: CDR1 MNHEY, CDR2 SVGAGI. The chain's CDR3 is CASSQDRGPQETQYF. CDR3 DNA: TGTGCCAGCAGCCAAGACAGGGGGCCCCAAGAGACCCAGTACTTC.

This clone was observed a few times. This chain uses TRBV6-6 with TRBJ2-6; 9 positions agree with TRBD2. This CDR3 has 15 amino acids. Trimming removed 7 bases from V and 0 bases from J; junction bases left unmatched: 1. Germline values: CDR1 MNHNY, CDR2 SVGAGI (reference sequence). The CDR3, as DNA: TGTGCCAGCATAGCGGGGGACTCTGGGGCCAACGTCCTGACTTTC. This sequence encodes CASIAGDSGANVLTF.

V usage is TRBV4-2 and J usage is TRBJ2-5; 7 nucleotides line up with TRBD1. CDR3 length: 16 residues. Germline V gene sequence: CDR1 LGHNA, CDR2 YNFKEQ. V shed 4 bases, J shed 1 base, and the junction held 9 bases outside the gene matches. The CDR3 DNA follows: TGTGCCAGCAGCCGAAGTGGGACAGACTTCCAAGAGACCCAGTACTTC. It is translated as CASSRSGTDFQETQYF.

V and J are TRBV11-3 and TRBJ2-1; 15 bases fit TRBD2. The CDR3 has 19 amino acids. The V gene end was trimmed by 4 bases and the J gene end by 0 bases; junction bases not matched to a gene: 7. CDR1 and CDR2 (germline): SGHNT, YENEEA. CDR3 nucleotide sequence: TGTGCCAGCAGCTCACGGACTAGCGGGGGGGTTAGCTCCTACAATGAGCAGTTCTTC. As protein: CASSSRTSGGVSSYNEQFF.

This sequence joins TRBV6-6 and TRBJ2-7; D remains ambiguous. The CDR3 has 14 amino acids. Germline assignment: CDR1 MNHNY and CDR2 SVGAGI (reference sequence). Deletions cut 0 bases from V and 2 bases from J, with 8 bases between. CDR3 protein: CASSYSNRAYEQYF. Written as DNA, the CDR3 is TGTGCCAGCAGTTACTCAAACCGCGCCTACGAGCAGTACTTC.

J is TRBJ1-2 and V is TRBV2; D is possibly TRBD1 (5 bases). This CDR3 has 16 residues. Between the trimmed V and J ends, which lost 3 bases and 2 bases, there was a span of 16 bases. Germline CDR1 reads SNHLY; CDR2 reads FYNNEI. The DNA for the CDR3 is TGTGCCAGCAGTGAGAATTTGGTGGCAGGGAACTATGGCTACACCTTC. Its translation: CASSENLVAGNYGYTF.

This clone was detected only once. The CDR3 is CASSFASGGYTGELFF. The DNA of the CDR3 is TGTGCCAGCAGCTTCGCTAGCGGGGGCTACACCGGGGAGCTGTTTTTT. The chain joins TRBV7-3 to TRBJ2-2, with 10 bases lining up with TRBD2. The CDR3 has 16 residues. Trimming removed 3 bases from V and 3 bases from J; junction bases left unmatched: 4. CDR1 is SGHTA and CDR2 is FQGTGA in the germline V gene.

This rearrangement joins TRBV6-6 to TRBJ2-7, with 13 nucleotides matching TRBD2. Trimming removed 6 bases from V and 3 bases from J; junction bases left unmatched: 5. Germline lookup yields CDR1 MNHNY and CDR2 SVGAGI (reference sequence). CDR3 length: 15 amino acids. The CDR3 here is CASRPLAGGDYEQYF. The DNA for the CDR3 is TGTGCCAGCAGACCACTAGCGGGAGGGGACTACGAGCAGTACTTC.

This clone was detected once. The chain employs TRBV6-6 and TRBJ2-6, with 8 bases lining up with TRBD1. Per germline, CDR1 MNHNY and CDR2 SVGAGI (reference sequence). Trimming took 4 bases from V and 8 from J; bases not matched to a gene: 4. The CDR3 spans 14 residues. The CDR3 coding sequence is TGTGCCAGCAGTTCAGACAGGGGTACCAACGTCCTGACTTTC. Translated: CASSSDRGTNVLTF.

The chain uses TRBV6-1 and TRBJ2-7; D gene unclear. The CDR3 runs 12 residues. V was trimmed by 5 bases and J by 6 bases, leaving 11 bases between them. CDR1 is MNHNS, CDR2 SASEGT, per germline. In nucleotides, the CDR3 is TGTGCCAGCAGTCTACGGGTCTCCGAGCAGTACTTC. Translating gives CASSLRVSEQYF.

The chain employs TRBV9 and TRBJ1-2, with 7 bases aligning to TRBD1. Trimming at V came to 3 bases and at J to 4 bases, leaving 9 bases not matched to a gene. This CDR3 spans 15 amino acids. Germline V CDR1 and CDR2: SGDLS, YYNGEE. CDR3: CASSADPRGTYGYTF. The CDR3 DNA reads TGTGCCAGCAGCGCAGACCCCAGGGGGACCTATGGCTACACCTTC.

The chain combines TRBV6-6 with TRBJ2-7; 9 bases align to TRBD1. V lost 4 bases to trimming and J lost 4 bases; unmatched junction nucleotides: 2. The length of the CDR3 is 13 residues. Looked up from germline, CDR1 is MNHNY and CDR2 is SVGAGI (reference sequence). CDR3 nucleotide sequence: TGTGCCAGCAGTTTACAGGGGGCTTACGAGCAGTACTTC. Its protein product is CASSLQGAYEQYF.

This sequence joins TRBV14 and TRBJ2-1; 7 bases are shared with TRBD1. Per germline, CDR1 SGHDN and CDR2 FVKESK. The V segment lost 4 bases and the J segment 2 bases; nucleotides outside the gene matches: 14. This CDR3 has 18 residues. CDR3 amino acids: CASSRLDPTGFAYNEQFF. CDR3 bases: TGTGCCAGCAGCCGCCTCGACCCGACAGGGTTTGCCTACAATGAGCAGTTCTTC.

The chain's CDR3 is CATHPPGSTEAFF. The CDR3 nucleotides read TGTGCCACCCACCCACCGGGGAGCACTGAAGCTTTCTTT. The chain recombines TRBV6-1 with TRBJ1-1; D is uncertain. V lost 10 bases to trimming and J lost 4 bases, with 16 bases between them. The CDR3 length is 13 residues. The germline CDR1 and CDR2 sequences are MNHNS and SASEGT.

The V gene is TRBV27, the J gene TRBJ1-1; D is perhaps TRBD1 (6 bases). This CDR3 has 14 residues. V dropped 6 bases and J dropped 1 base, with 12 bases sitting between them. The germline V gene has CDR1 MNHEY and CDR2 SMNVEV (reference sequence). The CDR3 spells CASRKQGQNTEAFF. The CDR3 DNA follows: TGTGCCAGCAGAAAACAGGGACAGAACACTGAAGCTTTCTTT.

This chain uses TRBV19 with TRBJ1-3; TRBD1 agrees at 8 bases. The J segment lost 4 bases and the V segment lost 4 bases, leaving 6 bases of the junction unmatched. The germline CDR1 and CDR2 sequences are LNHDA and SQIVND (reference sequence). The CDR3 runs to 15 residues. The CDR3 coding sequence is TGTGCCAGTAGTACCGACAGGGGACTCGGAAACACCATATATTTT. It specifies CASSTDRGLGNTIYF. Filled out from reference TRBV19 and TRBJ1-3, the complete variable domain reads DGGITQSPKYLFRKEGQNVTLSCEQNLNHDAMYWYRQDPGQGLRLIYYSQIVNDFQKGDIAEGYSVSREKKESFPLTVTSAQKNPTAFYLCASSTDRGLGNTIYFGEGSWLTVV.